The 21 T cell receptor beta chains below were found in one sample sequenced in a study of blood T cell repertoires in COVID-19. Clones were read by immunoSEQ multiplex PCR, and TCRdb kept only the in-frame ones, dropping some. The data contain some 250,000 clones, approximately 80% of them singletons. The sequenced material came from peripheral blood. The receptors here all came from a woman of 80 years or more with acute or convalescent COVID-19.

V gene TRBV10-1 combines with J gene TRBJ2-4; 9 bases fit TRBD1. This CDR3 is 14 amino acids long. V trimming: 7 bases; J trimming: 3 bases; junction bases outside the gene matches: 4. The germline V gene encodes CDR1 WNHNN and CDR2 SYGVQD (reference sequence). In DNA form, the CDR3 reads TGCGCCAGCACGGGACAGGGATTCAAAAACATTCAGTACTTC. Its translation: CASTGQGFKNIQYF.

This chain joins TRBV4-1 and TRBJ1-3; possibly TRBD1 for D (5 bases). This CDR3 comprises 15 residues. Per the germline V gene, CDR1 is MGHRA and CDR2 is YSYEKL. The V end was cut by 1 base, the J end by 0 bases, with 7 bases between. The CDR3 DNA reads TGCGCCAGCAGCCAAGGACAGCGCTCTGGAAACACCATATATTTT. Residues: CASSQGQRSGNTIYF.

The gene calls are TRBV6-5 and TRBJ1-6; TRBD1 aligns across 7 bases. V shed 7 bases, J shed 12 bases, and the junction held 15 bases outside the gene matches. CDR3 length: 15 amino acids. Germline CDR1 MNHEY, CDR2 SVGAGI. CDR3: CASKLGDSLIGPLHF. CDR3 sequence (DNA): TGTGCCAGCAAGCTCGGGGACAGCCTAATTGGACCCCTCCACTTT.

V and J are TRBV15 and TRBJ2-3; no clear D. V shed 6 bases and J shed 0 bases, with 13 bases lying between them. CDR1 and CDR2 (germline): LNHNV, YYDKDF (reference sequence). The CDR3 has 15 residues. This CDR3 is CATRSLSPSTDTQYF. The CDR3 coding sequence is TGTGCCACCAGAAGCCTGTCCCCCAGCACAGATACGCAGTATTTT.

V gene TRBV6-2 or TRBV6-3 combines with J gene TRBJ1-6; D remains ambiguous. CDR1 is MNHEY, CDR2 SVGEGT, per germline. This CDR3 has 18 residues. V was cut by 4 bases and J by 0 bases, with 16 bases left in between. CDR3 region: CASSSSHIFSSYNSPLHF. CDR3 sequence (DNA): TGTGCCAGCAGTTCCTCCCACATCTTCAGCTCCTATAATTCACCCCTCCACTTT.

The genes are TRBV6-6 and TRBJ2-3; the D gene is possibly TRBD2 (6 bases). V shed 6 bases and J shed 3 bases, with 19 bases lying between them. This CDR3 is 16 amino acids long. Germline loops: CDR1 MNHNY, CDR2 SVGAGI (reference sequence). In DNA, the CDR3 is TGTGCCAGCAGCCTTGGGTATCAGCGGGCGACAGATACGCAGTATTTT. It specifies CASSLGYQRATDTQYF.

This clone appeared a single time. The genes are TRBV29-1 and TRBJ1-1, with a weak D call TRBD1 (6 bases). Germline loops: CDR1 SQVTM, CDR2 ANQGSEA. Deletions cut 6 bases from V and 1 base from J, with 15 bases between. CDR3 length equals 14 residues. CDR3 sequence reads: CSVLGRGKNTEAFF. Here the CDR3 DNA reads TGCAGCGTCCTCGGCAGGGGTAAGAACACTGAAGCTTTCTTT.

V gene TRBV4-2 combines with J gene TRBJ2-1, with 14 bases that match TRBD2. Germline V lookup: CDR1 LGHNA, CDR2 YNFKEQ. This CDR3 is 19 amino acids long. J lost 5 bases, V lost 4 bases, and 13 bases had no gene match. CDR3: CASSRRSTSGGAENNEQFF. For the CDR3, the DNA is TGTGCCAGCAGCCGACGATCGACTAGCGGGGGGGCAGAGAACAATGAGCAGTTCTTC.

J is TRBJ1-2 and V is TRBV10-3, with 8 nucleotides matching TRBD1. V was pared by 5 bases and J by 4 bases, with 9 bases of the junction left unmatched. This CDR3 comprises 15 residues. Germline CDR1 reads ENHRY; CDR2 reads SYGVKD. The CDR3 here is CAISPKTGASYGYTF. In DNA form, the CDR3 reads TGTGCCATCAGTCCTAAGACAGGGGCAAGCTATGGCTACACCTTC.

V usage is TRBV25-1 and J usage is TRBJ2-5, with 8 bases lining up with TRBD1. The V segment lost 2 bases and the J segment 7 bases; nucleotides outside the gene matches: 9. This CDR3 has 15 amino acids. Germline-derived CDR1 and CDR2 are MGHDK and SYGVNS. The DNA of the CDR3 is TGTGCCAGCAGTGAAGGGACAGGAAGTGGGTCGACCCAGTACTTC. It codes for CASSEGTGSGSTQYF.

The V and J genes are TRBV9 and TRBJ2-3, with 8 bases that match TRBD2. V lost 5 bases and J lost 1; bases outside the gene matches: 6. The germline gives CDR1 SGDLS, CDR2 YYNGEE. This CDR3 has 15 residues. Here the CDR3 DNA reads TGTGCCAGCAGGAGGACTAGCTCTGGCACAGATACGCAGTATTTT. Translating gives CASRRTSSGTDTQYF. The variable domain in full, with the rest retrieved from reference TRBV9 and TRBJ2-3, is DSGVTQTPKHLITATGQRVTLRCSPRSGDLSVYWYQQSLDQGLQFLIQYYNGEERAKGNILERFSAQQFPDLHSELNLSSLELGDSALYFCASRRTSSGTDTQYFGPGTRLTVL.

The rearrangement uses TRBV29-1 and TRBJ1-1; TRBD1 might be the D (5 bases). V was shortened by 4 bases and J by 4 bases, with 10 bases between the two germline ends. The CDR3 contains 12 residues. Germline V gene sequence: CDR1 SQVTM, CDR2 ANQGSEA. CDR3: CSVGQGVTEAFF. Written as DNA, the CDR3 is TGCAGCGTTGGGCAGGGCGTCACTGAAGCTTTCTTT. The full variable domain, with the rest looked up from reference TRBV29-1 and TRBJ1-1, is SAVISQKPSRDICQRGTSLTIQCQVDSQVTMMFWYRQQPGQSLTLIATANQGSEATYESGFVIDKFPISRPNLTFSTLTVSNMSPEDSSIYLCSVGQGVTEAFFGQGTRLTVV.

CDR3 sequence (DNA): TGTGCCAGCTCACACAACCCTGGGAACACTGAAGCTTTCTTT. Residues: CASSHNPGNTEAFF. The J gene is TRBJ1-1, the V gene TRBV18, with no clear D. Germline CDR1 and CDR2: KGHSH and LQKENI. V was pared by 4 bases and J by 1 base, with 10 bases between. The CDR3 length is 14 residues.

The table lists this clone with a count of one. The chain employs TRBV4-1 and TRBJ2-2; no clear D. The CDR3 loop spans 16 amino acids. Trimming removed 3 bases at V and 2 bases at J, with 13 bases between. Germline CDR1 and CDR2: MGHRA and YSYEKL. The CDR3 DNA sequence: TGCGCCAGCAGCCACCCGAGTGCCCCAAACACCGGGGAGCTGTTTTTT. It translates to CASSHPSAPNTGELFF.

This clone was observed a handful of times. The chain employs TRBV4-2 and TRBJ2-1; 9 nucleotides line up with TRBD2. V lost 4 bases, J lost 2 bases, and 6 bases stayed unmatched. Germline V lookup: CDR1 LGHNA, CDR2 YNFKEQ. The CDR3 extends over 16 amino acids. This CDR3 reads CASSPLSGGPYNEQFF. In DNA, the CDR3 is TGTGCCAGCAGCCCGCTGAGCGGGGGGCCCTACAATGAGCAGTTCTTC.

The chain has TRBV5-4 and TRBJ2-2, with TRBD1 identical over 7 bases. This CDR3 comprises 16 residues. CDR1 SGHNT and CDR2 YYREEE come from the germline V gene (reference sequence). Losses at the gene ends were 4 bases for V and 1 base for J; bases not matched to a gene: 7. Written as DNA, the CDR3 is TGTGCCAGCAGCAGGTTTACAGGGGTGAACACCGGGGAGCTGTTTTTT. This codes for CASSRFTGVNTGELFF.

The chain couples TRBV19 to TRBJ1-2; 9 nucleotides agree with TRBD1. V lost 5 bases to trimming and J lost 1 base; unmatched junction nucleotides: 5. Germline V gives CDR1 LNHDA, CDR2 SQIVND (reference sequence). The CDR3 runs 15 residues. CDR3 in amino acids: CASSLPGQGNYGYTF. DNA of the CDR3: TGTGCCAGTAGTCTTCCGGGACAGGGTAACTATGGCTACACCTTC.

The chain recombines TRBV2 with TRBJ2-2, with a possible D match to TRBD1 (5 bases). Trimming cost V 2 bases and J 8 bases, with 15 bases left between them. Germline values: CDR1 SNHLY, CDR2 FYNNEI. CDR3 length: 15 amino acids. CDR3 in amino acids: CASSEWHPGYGELFF. The CDR3 region has the DNA TGTGCCAGCAGTGAATGGCATCCAGGGTATGGGGAGCTGTTTTTT. Filled out from reference TRBV2 and TRBJ2-2, the complete variable domain reads EPEVTQTPSHQVTQMGQEVILRCVPISNHLYFYWYRQILGQKVEFLVSFYNNEISEKSEIFDDQFSVERPDGSNFTLKIRSTKLEDSAMYFCASSEWHPGYGELFFGEGSRLTVL.

The chain recombines TRBV5-4 with TRBJ2-5; tentatively, D is TRBD2 (6 bases). The CDR3 sequence is 16 residues long. The ends were cut back, 0 bases at V and 2 bases at J, with 14 bases in the middle. Germline CDR1 and CDR2: SGHNT and YYREEE (reference sequence). The CDR3 nucleotides are TGTGCCAGCAGCTTGGGGGGGGTAGGCCGGCAAGAGACCCAGTACTTC. It translates to CASSLGGVGRQETQYF.

In DNA form, the CDR3 reads TGTGCCAGCAGCCAAGGAAGTGGCGGGTGGGGGCTGGAGACCCAGTACTTC. It codes for CASSQGSGGWGLETQYF. The chain couples TRBV3-1 (or the pseudogene TRBV3-2) to TRBJ2-5; the D gene is possibly TRBD1 (6 bases). The CDR3 is 17 residues long. Germline V gene sequence: CDR1 LGHDT, CDR2 YNNKEL (reference sequence). Trimming took off 1 base at V and 5 bases at J, with 20 bases between the two ends.

This clone was recorded a few times. The rearrangement uses TRBV7-3 and TRBJ2-5; 10 nucleotides agree with TRBD1. Germline CDR1 and CDR2: SGHTA and FQGTGA. Unmatched junction bases numbered 7, after V lost 4 bases and J lost 5 bases. This CDR3 is built from 15 residues. The CDR3: CASSSGQGGIETQYF. Written as DNA, the CDR3 is TGTGCCAGCAGCTCAGGACAGGGGGGGATCGAGACCCAGTACTTC.